This T cell receptor (beta chain) was captured by sequencing in a study of shared T cell receptors in the human thymus. This clone was recorded only once. The table came from immunoSEQ multiplex PCR; TCRdb's copy has only in-frame clones and leaves some out. The table shows 540,000 or so clones, with 78% occurring only once. V was trimmed by 5 bases and J by 8 bases, leaving 12 bases between them. The CDR3 sequence is 12 residues long. The germline V gene encodes CDR1 GTSNPN and CDR2 SVGIG (reference sequence). These data also formed part of another study, on human thymus T cells. That paper notes: Thymic resections from corrective heart surgery supplied the tissue.

This TCR derives from a boy under two years old with a congenital heart defect. The J gene is TRBJ1-4, the V gene TRBV30; weak D call: TRBD1 (6 bases). The sample taken for sequencing was thymocytes. CDR3 sequence reads: CAWRTVGEKLFF. The DNA for the CDR3 is TGTGCCTGGCGGACAGTCGGGGAAAAACTGTTTTTT.